A selection of T cell receptor beta chains follows, all from one sample in a study of blood T cells in healthy people across ages. TCRdb called the 5' RACE reads again in MiXCR, with one record for every CDR3 protein. Counted here are some 1.4 million distinct CDR3 sequences, roughly 40% occurring once; the ten biggest clones make up roughly 7.7%. Sequencing used blood. Source of these receptors: a woman between 18 and 29 years old in good health. Both conserved end residues are part of each CDR3. Fields, in order: J gene, V gene, clone size, D gene, CDR3 DNA, CDR3 protein. The D gene is left open where the match is weak. A row's size may be missing; if present it is once, few, many or a size class.

J gene: TRBJ2-5
V gene: TRBV10-3
clone size: few
D gene: .
CDR3 DNA: TGTGCCATCAGTGGTCTACTGTACCAAGAGACCCAGTACTTC
CDR3 protein: CAISGLLYQETQYF

J gene: TRBJ2-5
V gene: TRBV7-9
clone size: few
D gene: .
CDR3 DNA: TGTGCCAGCAGCCGGGACACGCCGGGAGAGACCCAGTACTTC
CDR3 protein: CASSRDTPGETQYF

J gene: TRBJ1-1
V gene: TRBV27
clone size: .
D gene: .
CDR3 DNA: TGTGCCAGCAGTTTGTCATATACAGGGAACACTGAAGCTTTCTTT
CDR3 protein: CASSLSYTGNTEAFF

J gene: TRBJ1-2
V gene: TRBV27
clone size: few
D gene: .
CDR3 DNA: TGTGCCAGCAGTTTAATTCCGGGGGGACGCTACACCTTC
CDR3 protein: CASSLIPGGRYTF

J gene: TRBJ1-6
V gene: TRBV12-3/TRBV12-4
clone size: .
D gene: .
CDR3 DNA: TGTGCCAGCAGTTTTCGGGGGTGGGTTCAGGACACCTATAATTCACCCCTCCACTTT
CDR3 protein: CASSFRGWVQDTYNSPLHF

J gene: TRBJ2-3
V gene: TRBV2
clone size: .
D gene: .
CDR3 DNA: TGTGCCAGCAGGAGACCAATCGACAACAGAGGCGGTAGCACAGATACGCAGTATTTT
CDR3 protein: CASRRPIDNRGGSTDTQYF

J gene: TRBJ1-6
V gene: TRBV20-1
clone size: .
D gene: .
CDR3 DNA: TGCAGTGCCTGGGGGTTCAAAAATTCACCCCTCCACTTT
CDR3 protein: CSAWGFKNSPLHF

J gene: TRBJ1-2
V gene: TRBV20-1
clone size: few
D gene: TRBD1
CDR3 DNA: TGCAGTGCTACAGCGCCGGGACAGGGGTATGGCTACACCTTC
CDR3 protein: CSATAPGQGYGYTF

J gene: TRBJ2-1
V gene: TRBV7-2
clone size: .
D gene: TRBD2
CDR3 DNA: TGTGCCAGCAGCGTTAGCGGGAGGGATTACAATGAGCAGTTCTTC
CDR3 protein: CASSVSGRDYNEQFF

J gene: TRBJ2-5
V gene: TRBV11-2
clone size: .
D gene: .
CDR3 DNA: TGTGCCAGCAGCTTAGATGGTAGTGCTAGCCGGATCCAAGAGACCGAGTACTTC
CDR3 protein: CASSLDGSASRIQETEYF

J gene: TRBJ2-7
V gene: TRBV27
clone size: .
D gene: TRBD1
CDR3 DNA: TGTGCCAGCAGCCCCGGGACAGGTTTGTGGTACGAGCAGTACTTC
CDR3 protein: CASSPGTGLWYEQYF

J gene: TRBJ2-4
V gene: TRBV5-1
clone size: .
D gene: .
CDR3 DNA: TGCGCCAGCAGCGAGGGGGAGCGGGACATTCAGTACTTC
CDR3 protein: CASSEGERDIQYF

J gene: TRBJ2-1
V gene: TRBV15
clone size: .
D gene: TRBD2
CDR3 DNA: TGTGCCACCAGCAAAGGACTAGCAGTTCGCAATGAGCAGTTCTTC
CDR3 protein: CATSKGLAVRNEQFF

J gene: TRBJ2-7
V gene: TRBV29-1
clone size: few
D gene: .
CDR3 DNA: TGCAGCTTCCTCGGGCCATCGGGCGAGCAGTACTTC
CDR3 protein: CSFLGPSGEQYF

J gene: TRBJ2-7
V gene: TRBV7-9
clone size: .
D gene: .
CDR3 DNA: TGTGCCAGCAGCTCTGGACATATCGACCCCTACGAGCAGTACTTC
CDR3 protein: CASSSGHIDPYEQYF

J gene: TRBJ2-1
V gene: TRBV4-2
clone size: .
D gene: .
CDR3 DNA: TGTGGCAGCAGCCAAGAATTGGCGGGAACCTACAATGAGCAGTTCTTC
CDR3 protein: CGSSQELAGTYNEQFF

J gene: TRBJ2-1
V gene: TRBV12-3/TRBV12-4
clone size: few
D gene: TRBD2
CDR3 DNA: TGTGCCAGCAGTTCCGTGTGGGCGGGAGGGGGGACCCATAACAATGAGCAGTTCTTC
CDR3 protein: CASSSVWAGGGTHNNEQFF

J gene: TRBJ1-6
V gene: TRBV13
clone size: few
D gene: TRBD1
CDR3 DNA: TGTGCCAGCAGACCTATCTCCAGGGGGCATAGCTCCTATAATTCACCCCTCCACTTT
CDR3 protein: CASRPISRGHSSYNSPLHF

J gene: TRBJ2-7
V gene: TRBV30
clone size: .
D gene: .
CDR3 DNA: TGTGCCTGGGGGAGTTACGAGCAGTACTTC
CDR3 protein: CAWGSYEQYF

J gene: TRBJ1-5
V gene: TRBV6-1
clone size: few
D gene: TRBD1
CDR3 DNA: TGTGCCAGCGGGACAGGGGTGCGGCCCCAGCATTTT
CDR3 protein: CASGTGVRPQHF

J gene: TRBJ2-7
V gene: TRBV11-2
clone size: few
D gene: .
CDR3 DNA: TGTGCCAGCACAGGCCTGCGACAGGCGCGACCCTACGAGCAGTACTTC
CDR3 protein: CASTGLRQARPYEQYF

J gene: TRBJ2-5
V gene: TRBV27
clone size: .
D gene: TRBD2
CDR3 DNA: TGTGCCAGCAGTGCCGGACTAGCTTGGCAGACCCAGTACTTC
CDR3 protein: CASSAGLAWQTQYF

J gene: TRBJ2-7
V gene: TRBV10-3
clone size: few
D gene: TRBD1
CDR3 DNA: TGTGCCATCAGCGGTGGGACAGAGAGCTACGAGCAGTACTTC
CDR3 protein: CAISGGTESYEQYF

J gene: TRBJ2-5
V gene: TRBV7-3
clone size: .
D gene: .
CDR3 DNA: TGTGCCAGCAGCTTAGTCGGGGTACAGGGAGAGACCCAGTACTTC
CDR3 protein: CASSLVGVQGETQYF

J gene: TRBJ2-3
V gene: TRBV4-2
clone size: few
D gene: TRBD2
CDR3 DNA: TGTGCCAGCAGCCAAGATTCTAGCGGGGGCTCAGATACGCAGTATTTT
CDR3 protein: CASSQDSSGGSDTQYF

J gene: TRBJ2-7
V gene: TRBV20-1
clone size: .
D gene: .
CDR3 DNA: TGCAGTGCTAGTCGGCAGGCGGAGGACGAGCAGTACTTC
CDR3 protein: CSASRQAEDEQYF

J gene: TRBJ2-7
V gene: TRBV20-1
clone size: .
D gene: .
CDR3 DNA: TGCAGTGCTAGAGATGTCGCGGGACGATCAAATTACAATGAGCAGTACTTC
CDR3 protein: CSARDVAGRSNYNEQYF

J gene: TRBJ1-5
V gene: TRBV29-1
clone size: .
D gene: .
CDR3 DNA: TGCAGCGTTGTTGGGGGTAGCAATCAGCCCCAGCATTTT
CDR3 protein: CSVVGGSNQPQHF

J gene: TRBJ2-1
V gene: TRBV29-1
clone size: .
D gene: TRBD2
CDR3 DNA: TGCAGCGTTCACGGACTAGCGGGGGGCAAGGGGAGTGAGCAGTTCTTC
CDR3 protein: CSVHGLAGGKGSEQFF

J gene: TRBJ2-1
V gene: TRBV6-6
clone size: few
D gene: .
CDR3 DNA: TGTGCCAGCAGTTACTCGATGTCAAATGAGCAGTTCTTC
CDR3 protein: CASSYSMSNEQFF

J gene: TRBJ1-1
V gene: TRBV7-2
clone size: .
D gene: .
CDR3 DNA: TGTGCCAGCAGCTCCGCAGGGGTGGCCACTGAAGCTTTCTTT
CDR3 protein: CASSSAGVATEAFF

J gene: TRBJ2-3
V gene: TRBV20-1
clone size: .
D gene: .
CDR3 DNA: TGCAGTGCTAGAGTAGACGGTACAGATACGCAGTATTTT
CDR3 protein: CSARVDGTDTQYF

J gene: TRBJ2-1
V gene: TRBV12-3/TRBV12-4
clone size: .
D gene: .
CDR3 DNA: TGTGCCAGCAGTCTTAGACCTCAGAGGCATGAGCAGTTCTTC
CDR3 protein: CASSLRPQRHEQFF

J gene: TRBJ2-1
V gene: TRBV24-1
clone size: few
D gene: .
CDR3 DNA: TGTGCCACCAGTGATTTTGCCGGACTACTCTACAATGAGCAGTTCTTC
CDR3 protein: CATSDFAGLLYNEQFF

J gene: TRBJ1-4
V gene: TRBV7-2
clone size: .
D gene: TRBD1
CDR3 DNA: TGTGCCAGCAGCCCATTTTTGACTGCAGGGGGCAATGAAAAACTGTTTTTT
CDR3 protein: CASSPFLTAGGNEKLFF

J gene: TRBJ1-1
V gene: TRBV5-5
clone size: .
D gene: .
CDR3 DNA: TGTGCCAGCAGCTTGGCCGGGGGTGGGTCCCCGGCGACTGAAGCTTTCTTT
CDR3 protein: CASSLAGGGSPATEAFF

J gene: TRBJ2-7
V gene: TRBV29-1
clone size: few
D gene: TRBD2
CDR3 DNA: TGCAGCGGGCTAGCGGGAGCGGGTTCCTACGAGCAGTACTTC
CDR3 protein: CSGLAGAGSYEQYF

J gene: TRBJ2-3
V gene: TRBV7-9
clone size: many
D gene: .
CDR3 DNA: TGTGCCAGCAGCGACACAGATACGCAGTATTTT
CDR3 protein: CASSDTDTQYF

J gene: TRBJ2-7
V gene: TRBV5-1
clone size: .
D gene: .
CDR3 DNA: TGCGCCAGCAGCGGAACTCCCCCGGGACAGTCAACTAGCGGAGCTTACGAGCAGTACTTC
CDR3 protein: CASSGTPPGQSTSGAYEQYF

J gene: TRBJ1-6
V gene: TRBV11-2
clone size: .
D gene: .
CDR3 DNA: TGTGCCAGCAACTTCGTGCGGACGGGGACAACACCCCTCCACTTT
CDR3 protein: CASNFVRTGTTPLHF

J gene: TRBJ2-7
V gene: TRBV6-2/TRBV6-3
clone size: few
D gene: TRBD2
CDR3 DNA: TGTGCCAGCAGACATCTAGCGGGAACCGTCTACGAGCAGTACTTC
CDR3 protein: CASRHLAGTVYEQYF

J gene: TRBJ2-7
V gene: TRBV5-4
clone size: .
D gene: TRBD2
CDR3 DNA: TGTGCCAGCAGCCCTCGAGGGGCGGGAGCCGGGTACGAGCAGTACTTC
CDR3 protein: CASSPRGAGAGYEQYF

J gene: TRBJ2-7
V gene: TRBV25-1
clone size: .
D gene: TRBD2
CDR3 DNA: TGTGCCACCACGGGGGGGTACGAGCAGTACTTC
CDR3 protein: CATTGGYEQYF

J gene: TRBJ2-7
V gene: TRBV9
clone size: .
D gene: .
CDR3 DNA: TGTGCCAGCAGCCCAAAGGGGGAATCGGTCCCCTACGAGCAGTACTTC
CDR3 protein: CASSPKGESVPYEQYF

J gene: TRBJ1-5
V gene: TRBV10-3
clone size: .
D gene: TRBD1
CDR3 DNA: TGTGCCATCAGTCCGGGACAGGGTTTAGGTCTTTTGAATCAGCCCCAGCATTTT
CDR3 protein: CAISPGQGLGLLNQPQHF

J gene: TRBJ2-5
V gene: TRBV7-8
clone size: .
D gene: .
CDR3 DNA: TGTGCCAGCACCTCACCCGGGAGACTGAACCAAGAGACCCAGTACTTC
CDR3 protein: CASTSPGRLNQETQYF

J gene: TRBJ2-5
V gene: TRBV28
clone size: .
D gene: TRBD1
CDR3 DNA: TGTGCCAGCAGTTTAGATGTAGGGGGCTGGGAGACCCAGTACTTC
CDR3 protein: CASSLDVGGWETQYF

J gene: TRBJ2-3
V gene: TRBV2
clone size: .
D gene: .
CDR3 DNA: TGTGCCAGCAGTGATCAACAGACAGATACGCAGTATTTT
CDR3 protein: CASSDQQTDTQYF

J gene: TRBJ2-6
V gene: TRBV13
clone size: few
D gene: .
CDR3 DNA: TGTGCCAGCAGCGCGGGAGGGGCCAACGTCCTGACTTTC
CDR3 protein: CASSAGGANVLTF

J gene: TRBJ2-3
V gene: TRBV28
clone size: .
D gene: TRBD2
CDR3 DNA: TGTGCCAGCAGTTTCGGTGGCGGGGGAAGGCAGTATTTT
CDR3 protein: CASSFGGGGRQYF

J gene: TRBJ1-5
V gene: TRBV25-1
clone size: .
D gene: .
CDR3 DNA: TGTGCCAGCAAAGATCAGCCCCAGCATTTT
CDR3 protein: CASKDQPQHF

J gene: TRBJ2-1
V gene: TRBV3-1
clone size: .
D gene: TRBD2
CDR3 DNA: TGTGCCAGCAGCGAACCTAGCGGGGGGGTAGAGACCCAGTTCTTC
CDR3 protein: CASSEPSGGVETQFF

J gene: TRBJ2-3
V gene: TRBV5-5
clone size: .
D gene: TRBD2
CDR3 DNA: TGTGCCAGCAGCTTGCCGGCTAGCGGAGCCACAGATACGCAGTATTTT
CDR3 protein: CASSLPASGATDTQYF